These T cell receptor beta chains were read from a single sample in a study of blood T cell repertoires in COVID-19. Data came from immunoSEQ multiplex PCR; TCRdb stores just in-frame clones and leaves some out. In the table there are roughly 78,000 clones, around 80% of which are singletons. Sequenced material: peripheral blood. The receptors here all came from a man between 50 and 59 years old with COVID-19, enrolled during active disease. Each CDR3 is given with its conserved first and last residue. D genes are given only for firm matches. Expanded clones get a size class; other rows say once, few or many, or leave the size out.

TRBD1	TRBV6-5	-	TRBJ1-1	CASSYSFGQGSPEAFF	TGTGCCAGCAGTTACTCTTTCGGACAGGGGAGCCCTGAAGCTTTCTTT
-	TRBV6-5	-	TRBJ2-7	CASSQRGGGYEQYF	TGTGCCAGCAGTCAACGGGGAGGGGGCTACGAGCAGTACTTC
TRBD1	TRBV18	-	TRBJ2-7	CASSPGQGRTYEQYF	TGTGCCAGCTCACCGGGACAGGGTAGGACCTACGAGCAGTACTTC
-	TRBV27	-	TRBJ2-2	CASSLPPGELFF	TGTGCCAGCAGTTTACCTCCCGGGGAGCTGTTTTTT
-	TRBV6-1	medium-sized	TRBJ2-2	CASSEMGDTGELFF	TGTGCCAGCAGTGAGATGGGAGACACCGGGGAGCTGTTTTTT
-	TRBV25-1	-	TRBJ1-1	CASSENGEFTEAFF	TGTGCCAGCAGTGAAAATGGGGAGTTCACTGAAGCTTTCTTT
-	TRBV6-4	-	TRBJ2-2	CASSEGSEEAGELFF	TGTGCCAGCAGTGAAGGATCTGAGGAAGCCGGGGAGCTGTTTTTT
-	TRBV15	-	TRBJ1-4	CATSRDRQNNEKLFF	TGTGCCACCAGCAGAGATCGACAGAATAATGAAAAACTGTTTTTT
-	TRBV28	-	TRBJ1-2	CASSRTALYGYTF	TGTGCCAGCAGTAGGACAGCCCTCTATGGCTACACCTTC
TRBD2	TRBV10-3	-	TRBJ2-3	CAISERREADTQYF	TGTGCCATCAGTGAGAGGCGGGAGGCAGATACGCAGTATTTT
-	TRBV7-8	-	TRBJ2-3	CASSFTGWGTDTQYF	TGTGCCAGCAGCTTCACCGGGTGGGGCACAGATACGCAGTATTTT
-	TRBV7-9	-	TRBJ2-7	CASSLPGNAYEQYF	TGTGCCAGCAGCTTGCCAGGGAACGCCTACGAGCAGTACTTC
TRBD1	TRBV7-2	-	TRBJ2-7	CASSTGQGWSYEQYF	TGTGCCAGCAGCACCGGACAGGGTTGGAGCTACGAGCAGTACTTC
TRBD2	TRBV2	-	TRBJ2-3	CASSGRENSDTQYF	TGTGCCAGCAGCGGGAGGGAAAACTCAGATACGCAGTATTTT
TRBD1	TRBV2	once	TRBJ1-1	CASSEGNRGTEAFF	TGTGCCAGCAGTGAAGGAAACAGGGGCACTGAAGCTTTCTTT